This T cell receptor (beta chain) comes out of a study of blood T cell repertoires in COVID-19. Trimming removed 4 bases from V and 3 bases from J; junction bases left unmatched: 5. The CDR3 has 15 residues. In germline, CDR1 is MNHEY, CDR2 SMNVEV (reference sequence). A note on this clone: The sample has other DNA sequences that encode this CDR3 too.

The participants were between about 18 and 90 years old and came from 24 US areas. Sequencing used immunoSEQ multiplex PCR; TCRdb keeps in-frame clones, though not all of them. The sample records hundreds of thousands of clones, around 91% being singletons. The receptor comes from a woman aged 35 to 49 who had recovered from COVID-19. The chain links TRBV27 to TRBJ1-1, with TRBD1 identical over 10 bases. What was sequenced was PBMCs or T cells enriched from blood (not recorded which). The CDR3 spells CASSSRDRGYTEAFF. DNA for the CDR3: TGTGCCAGCAGTTCCCGGGACAGGGGATACACTGAAGCTTTCTTT.